Below, 15 T cell receptor beta chains from the same sample are listed, as sequenced in a study of T cells in Graves' hyperthyroidism and ophthalmopathy. TCR beta CDR3 region amplification was performed from RNA transcripts. The HTBI primer set drove a first-round RT-PCR of the TCR CDR3. TCRdb passed the multiplex PCR reads through MiXCR, listing each CDR3 protein once. The sample holds 640,000 or so distinct CDR3 sequences, 13% to 15% seen once. Sample: blood. These receptors originate from a young woman with Graves' ophthalmopathy.

The DNA for the CDR3 is TGTGCCTGGCTGAGCGGATACAATGAGCAGTTCTTC. The encoded protein is CAWLSGYNEQFF. The rearrangement links TRBV30 to TRBJ2-1, with a tentative D call TRBD2 (5 bases). V dropped 5 bases and J dropped 4 bases, with 9 bases sitting between them. Looked up from germline, CDR1 is GTSNPN and CDR2 is SVGIG (reference sequence). This CDR3 spans 12 amino acids. The complete variable domain, with remaining parts taken from reference TRBV30 and TRBJ2-1, reads SQTIHQWPATLVQPVGSPLSLECTVEGTSNPNLYWYRQAAGRGLQLLFYSVGIGQISSEVPQNLSASRPQDRQFILSSKKLLLSDSGFYLCAWLSGYNEQFFGPGTRLTVL.

On this clonotype: Sequence at one end of the junction differs from germline and may be a read error. The J gene is TRBJ2-1, the V gene TRBV20-1; 8 bases are a match to TRBD2. Germline CDR1 and CDR2: DFQATT and SNEGSKA (reference sequence). CDR3 size: 14 residues. CDR3 region: CSARGTSGYNEHFF. The CDR3 bases are TGCAGTGCTAGAGGCACTAGCGGTTACAATGAGCATTTCTTC.

Many counts were recorded for this clonotype. This rearrangement joins TRBV4-1 to TRBJ2-5, with TRBD2 identical over 10 bases. The J segment lost 4 bases and the V segment lost 3 bases, leaving 2 bases of the junction unmatched. Germline values: CDR1 MGHRA, CDR2 YSYEKL. This CDR3 is built from 14 residues. Written as DNA, the CDR3 is TGCGCCAGCAGCCATTTAGCGGGAGGAGAGACCCAGTACTTC. Translation: CASSHLAGGETQYF.

This clonotype was seen many times. This sequence joins TRBV7-2 and TRBJ1-2; D not certain. Germline V CDR1 and CDR2: SGHTA, FQGNSA. Trimming stripped 2 bases from V and 4 bases from J, with 14 bases between. The CDR3 contains 15 residues. The CDR3: CASSLMFGSSYGYTF. In DNA form, the CDR3 reads TGTGCCAGCAGCTTAATGTTTGGCAGCTCCTATGGCTACACCTTC.

As concerns this clonotype: The junction does not match germline at one end; this may be a read error. CDR3 in amino acids: CASSHPEPGARGTGEPFF. CDR3 in DNA: TGTGCCAGCAGTCACCCGGAACCGGGGGCGCGCGGCACCGGGGAGCCGTTTTTT. The chain joins TRBV27 to TRBJ2-2, with D perhaps given as TRBD1 or TRBD2 (6 bases each). The CDR3 loop spans 18 amino acids. CDR1 is MNHEY and CDR2 is SMNVEV in the germline V gene (reference sequence).

This clonotype occurred a few times. The chain uses TRBV6-1 and TRBJ2-5; a weak D match, TRBD2 (6 bases). V lost 4 bases and J 7 bases, leaving 13 bases between the germline ends. The CDR3 totals 13 residues. Germline assignment: CDR1 MNHNS and CDR2 SASEGT. CDR3 coding DNA: TGTGCCAGCAGTGCAGGAGGGGAAGGGACCCAGTACTTC. Residues: CASSAGGEGTQYF.

This clonotype came up a few times. The J gene is TRBJ2-3, the V gene TRBV6-2 or TRBV6-3, with D uncertain. Trimming took 4 bases from V and 3 from J, leaving 20 bases between them. Looked up from germline, CDR1 is MNHEY and CDR2 is SVGEGT. This CDR3 comprises 17 residues. DNA of the CDR3: TGTGCCAGCAGTTCCAACATACCCCCCAGGCGGACAGATACGCAGTATTTT. Translating gives CASSSNIPPRRTDTQYF.

As for this clonotype: This may stem from a read error, because a much larger clone lies one nucleotide away. The CDR3 ends on some other residue instead of the conserved phenylalanine or tryptophan, so this is likely a read error. This chain joins TRBV11-2 and TRBJ2-2; D ambiguous. The germline V and J ends were trimmed by 0 bases and 5 bases, with 10 bases remaining between them. The germline gives CDR1 SGHAT, CDR2 FQNNGV. This CDR3 has 15 residues. The CDR3 nucleotides read TGTGCCAGCAGCTTAGATTTTAGGCATACCGGGGAGCTGTTTTCT. Protein: CASSLDFRHTGELFS.

This clonotype was detected many times. V gene TRBV6-1 combines with J gene TRBJ2-5; D remains unclear. The CDR3 covers 16 residues. The V end was cut by 6 bases, the J end by 1 base, with 18 bases between. Germline CDR1 reads MNHNS; CDR2 reads SASEGT. CDR3 region: CASSLVESLVQETQYF. The CDR3 DNA sequence: TGTGCCAGCAGCCTGGTTGAGAGTTTAGTCCAAGAGACCCAGTACTTC.

Ten or more counts support this clonotype. The chain employs TRBV12-5 and TRBJ2-3, with 7 bases matching TRBD1. Losses at the gene ends were 6 bases for V and 2 bases for J; bases not matched to a gene: 20. Germline V lookup: CDR1 LGHNT, CDR2 FRNRAP. The CDR3 spans 19 residues. CDR3 loop: CASGSTSVTGAYPTDTQYF. CDR3 sequence (DNA): TGTGCTAGTGGCTCCACCTCAGTCACAGGGGCCTATCCCACAGATACGCAGTATTTT.

This clonotype was counted at least ten times. V is TRBV19 and J is TRBJ2-7; 7 positions match TRBD1. V lost 5 bases, J lost 0 bases, and 4 bases stayed unmatched. Germline V lookup: CDR1 LNHDA, CDR2 SQIVND (reference sequence). The CDR3 totals 14 residues. CDR3 nucleotides: TGTGCCAGTAGTGTCCAGGGGGACTCCTACGAGCAGTACTTC. Translated, it gives CASSVQGDSYEQYF.

At least ten counts were recorded for this clonotype. The chain uses TRBV12-5 and TRBJ1-1; no clear D gene. Germline CDR1 LGHNT, CDR2 FRNRAP. The CDR3 contains 12 residues. As DNA, the CDR3 is TGTGCCACCCGACGGGGGAACACTGAAGCTTTCTTT. It codes for CATRRGNTEAFF.

At least ten counts were recorded for this clonotype. The chain employs TRBV6-1 and TRBJ2-3, with D perhaps assigned TRBD1 or TRBD2 (5 bases each). The germline V gene has CDR1 MNHNS and CDR2 SASEGT. The CDR3 spans 16 residues. V was cut by 5 bases and J by 1 base, with 16 bases left in between. The CDR3 coding sequence is TGTGCCAGCAGTTACCGATCGGGGCTAGGCACAGATACGCAGTATTTT. It yields the protein CASSYRSGLGTDTQYF.

The V call is TRBV11-3, the J call TRBJ2-5; no reliable D call. Germline V gene lookup returns CDR1 SGHNT and CDR2 YENEEA. The V end was cut by 5 bases, the J end by 1 base, with 17 bases between. This CDR3 has 16 residues. This chain's CDR3 is CASSPDRGHGQETQYF. CDR3 DNA: TGTGCCAGCAGCCCCGATCGCGGCCACGGCCAAGAGACCCAGTACTTC.

This clonotype has at least ten counts. The chain carries TRBV20-1 and TRBJ2-5; 14 bases fit TRBD2. V was pared by 6 bases and J by 5 bases, with 8 bases of the junction left unmatched. The CDR3 spans 15 residues. Germline V gene data show CDR1 as DFQATT and CDR2 as SNEGSKA (reference sequence). This CDR3 is CSAATSGREGETQYF. As DNA, the CDR3 is TGCAGTGCCGCGACTAGCGGGAGGGAGGGCGAGACCCAGTACTTC.